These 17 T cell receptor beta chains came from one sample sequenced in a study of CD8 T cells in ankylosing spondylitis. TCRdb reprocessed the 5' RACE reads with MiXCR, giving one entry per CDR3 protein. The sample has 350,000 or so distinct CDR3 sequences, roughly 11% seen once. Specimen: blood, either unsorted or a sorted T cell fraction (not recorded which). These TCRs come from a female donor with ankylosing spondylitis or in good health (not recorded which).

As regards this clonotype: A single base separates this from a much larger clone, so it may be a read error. CDR3 DNA: TGTGCCAGCAGTTACTCGATCGGGGGACCCCCCCACTTT. It translates to CASSYSIGGPPHF. This chain joins TRBV6-5 and TRBJ1-6, with a tentative D call TRBD1 (5 bases). Germline values: CDR1 MNHEY, CDR2 SVGAGI. This CDR3 contains 13 residues.

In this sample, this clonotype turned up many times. The CDR3 reads CASSLAPSGGQYFDEQFF. The CDR3 bases are TGTGCCAGCAGTTTAGCCCCTAGCGGGGGGCAATACTTTGATGAGCAGTTCTTC. This rearrangement joins TRBV12-3 or TRBV12-4 to TRBJ2-1; 11 bases agree with TRBD2. The ends lost 0 bases at V and 8 bases at J; junction bases unmatched: 12. The CDR3 sequence is 18 residues long.

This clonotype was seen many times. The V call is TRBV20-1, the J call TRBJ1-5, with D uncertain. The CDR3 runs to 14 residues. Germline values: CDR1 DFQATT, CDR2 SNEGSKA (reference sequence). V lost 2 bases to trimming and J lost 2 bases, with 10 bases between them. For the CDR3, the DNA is TGCAGTGCTAGACCGGGTTTCGGCAATCAGCCCCAGCATTTT. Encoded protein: CSARPGFGNQPQHF.

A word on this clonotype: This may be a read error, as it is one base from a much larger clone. The CDR3 sequence is CATGRYHETQYF. The CDR3 DNA follows: TGTGCCACCGGCCGGTACCATGAGACCCAGTACTTC. This rearrangement joins TRBV5-6 to TRBJ2-5, with D unclear. CDR3 length: 12 amino acids. The germline V gene has CDR1 SGHDT and CDR2 YYEEEE.

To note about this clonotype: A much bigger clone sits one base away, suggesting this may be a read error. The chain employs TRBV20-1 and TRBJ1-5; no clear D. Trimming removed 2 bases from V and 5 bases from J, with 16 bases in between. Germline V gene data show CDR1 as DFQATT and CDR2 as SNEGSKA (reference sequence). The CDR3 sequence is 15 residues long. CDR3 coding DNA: TGCAGTGCTAGACTTCCGGTCAATCGGGATCAGCCCCAGCATTTT. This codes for CSARLPVNRDQPQHF.

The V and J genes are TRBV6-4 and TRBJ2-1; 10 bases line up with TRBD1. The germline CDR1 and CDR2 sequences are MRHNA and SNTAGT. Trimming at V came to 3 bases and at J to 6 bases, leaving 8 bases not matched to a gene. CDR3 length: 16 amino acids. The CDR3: CASSEQGQGVFNEQFF. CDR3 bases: TGTGCCAGCAGTGAGCAAGGACAGGGGGTATTCAATGAGCAGTTCTTC.

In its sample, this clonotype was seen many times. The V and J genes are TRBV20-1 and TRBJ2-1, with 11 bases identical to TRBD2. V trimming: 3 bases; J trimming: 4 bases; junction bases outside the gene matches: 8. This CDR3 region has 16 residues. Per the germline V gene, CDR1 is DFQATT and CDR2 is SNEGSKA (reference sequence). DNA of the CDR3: TGCAGTGCTAGGTCCCTAGCGGGGGGCCGTTACAATGAGCAGTTCTTC. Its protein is CSARSLAGGRYNEQFF.

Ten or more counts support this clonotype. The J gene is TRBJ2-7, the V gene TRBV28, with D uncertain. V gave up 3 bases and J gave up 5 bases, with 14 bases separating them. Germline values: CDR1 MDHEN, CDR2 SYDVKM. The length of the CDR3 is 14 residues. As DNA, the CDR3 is TGTGCCAGCAGTTTTGTAGTGGCAAGCCACGAGCAGTACTTC. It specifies CASSFVVASHEQYF.

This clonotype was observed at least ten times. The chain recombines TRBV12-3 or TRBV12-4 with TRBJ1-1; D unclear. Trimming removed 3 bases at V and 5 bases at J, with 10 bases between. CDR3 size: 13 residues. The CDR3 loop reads CASSLNSGTEAFF. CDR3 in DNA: TGTGCCAGCAGTTTGAACAGCGGTACTGAAGCTTTCTTT.

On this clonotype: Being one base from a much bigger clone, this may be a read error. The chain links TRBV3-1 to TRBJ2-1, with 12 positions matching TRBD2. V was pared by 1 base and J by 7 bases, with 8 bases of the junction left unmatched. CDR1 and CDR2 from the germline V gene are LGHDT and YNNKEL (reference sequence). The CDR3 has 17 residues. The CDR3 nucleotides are TGTGCCAGCAGCCAAGGATCAAGTCTAGCGGGGGGGAATGAGCAGTTCTTC. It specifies CASSQGSSLAGGNEQFF.

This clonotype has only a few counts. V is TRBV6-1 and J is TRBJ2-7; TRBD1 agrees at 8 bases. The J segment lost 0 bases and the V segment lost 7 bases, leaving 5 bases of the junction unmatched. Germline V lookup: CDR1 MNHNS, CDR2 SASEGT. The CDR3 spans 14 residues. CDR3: CASKQDRDSYEQYF. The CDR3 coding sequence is TGTGCCAGCAAACAGGACAGGGACTCCTACGAGCAGTACTTC.

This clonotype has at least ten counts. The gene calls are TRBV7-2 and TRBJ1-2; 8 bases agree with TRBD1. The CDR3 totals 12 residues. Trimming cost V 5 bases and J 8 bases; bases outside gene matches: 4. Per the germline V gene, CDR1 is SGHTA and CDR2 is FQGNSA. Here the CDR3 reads CASSIDRGGYTF. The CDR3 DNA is TGTGCCAGCAGCATCGACAGGGGAGGCTACACCTTC. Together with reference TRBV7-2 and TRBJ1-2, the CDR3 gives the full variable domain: GAGVSQSPSNKVTEKGKDVELRCDPISGHTALYWYRQSLGQGLEFLIYFQGNSAPDKSGLPSDRFSAERTGGSVSTLTIQRTQQEDSAVYLCASSIDRGGYTFGSGTRLTVV.

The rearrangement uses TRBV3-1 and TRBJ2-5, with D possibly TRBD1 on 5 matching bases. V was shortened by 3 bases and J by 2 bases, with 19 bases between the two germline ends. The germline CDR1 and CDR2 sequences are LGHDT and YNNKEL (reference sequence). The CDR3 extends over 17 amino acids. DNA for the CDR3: TGTGCCAGCAGCCACTCTGGAGTAGGACACCGACAAGAGACCCAGTACTTC. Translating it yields CASSHSGVGHRQETQYF.

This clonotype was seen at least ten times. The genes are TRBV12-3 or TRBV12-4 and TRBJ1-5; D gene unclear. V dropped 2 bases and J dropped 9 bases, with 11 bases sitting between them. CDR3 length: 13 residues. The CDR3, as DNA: TGTGCCAGCAGTTTAAGGGTTGTGGCGCCCCAGCATTTT. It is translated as CASSLRVVAPQHF.

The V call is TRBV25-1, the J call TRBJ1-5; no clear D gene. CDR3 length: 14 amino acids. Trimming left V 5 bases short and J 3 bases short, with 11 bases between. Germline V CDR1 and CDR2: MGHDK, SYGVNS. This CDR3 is CASSQTGVNQPQHF. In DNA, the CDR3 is TGTGCCAGCAGTCAGACGGGAGTCAATCAGCCCCAGCATTTT.

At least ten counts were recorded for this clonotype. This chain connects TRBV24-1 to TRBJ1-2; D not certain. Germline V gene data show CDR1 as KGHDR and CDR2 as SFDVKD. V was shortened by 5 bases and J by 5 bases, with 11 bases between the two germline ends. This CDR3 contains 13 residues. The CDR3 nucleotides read TGTGCCACCAGTGCTTCTGGCGGTTATGGCTACACCTTC. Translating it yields CATSASGGYGYTF.

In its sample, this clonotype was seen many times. The CDR3 is CSVVLLGTRATTQYF. The CDR3, as DNA: TGCAGCGTTGTCCTTCTAGGGACAAGAGCTACGACGCAGTACTTC. J is TRBJ2-7 and V is TRBV29-1; weak D call: TRBD1 (6 bases). Trimming cost V 4 bases and J 9 bases, with 25 bases left between them. Germline CDR1 is SQVTM and CDR2 is ANQGSEA. This CDR3 comprises 15 residues.